These 22 T cell receptor beta chains were sequenced from one sample in a study of beta chain features in type 1 diabetes. Reverse transcription of all isolated RNA meant that expressed TCRB transcripts were sequenced. Libraries were prepared by immunoSEQ multiplex PCR; TCRdb keeps only in-frame clonotypes and omits some of them. The table shows under 450,000 clones, with about 15% occurring only once. Sequences were obtained from naive CD4+ T cells from blood. The receptors originated from a young woman in good health.

The rearrangement links TRBV29-1 to TRBJ2-5, with 8 nucleotides matching TRBD1. Germline values: CDR1 SQVTM, CDR2 ANQGSEA. The CDR3 is made up of 14 amino acids. Trimming at V came to 7 bases and at J to 5 bases, leaving 12 bases not matched to a gene. The CDR3 loop is CSAHRQGALETQYF. The CDR3 DNA reads as TGCAGCGCCCATCGGCAGGGGGCGCTTGAGACCCAGTACTTC.

The gene calls are TRBV7-9 and TRBJ2-3; the match to TRBD1 covers 8 bases. The CDR3 runs 15 residues. Germline trimming cut 5 bases from V and 4 bases from J; bases unmatched to any gene: 8. The germline V gene has CDR1 SEHNR and CDR2 FQNEAQ (reference sequence). The CDR3 DNA sequence: TGTGCCAGCAGCCTAAGGACAGGGTTCCCAGATACGCAGTATTTT. Translated: CASSLRTGFPDTQYF.

V is TRBV6-5 and J is TRBJ2-5, with D perhaps matching TRBD2 (5 bases). The germline gives CDR1 MNHEY, CDR2 SVGAGI. The CDR3 runs 13 residues. V was cut by 6 bases and J by 0 bases, with 8 bases left in between. This CDR3 reads CASRTNYQETQYF. The CDR3 DNA reads TGTGCCAGCAGGACTAACTACCAAGAGACCCAGTACTTC.

This clone was counted a few times. V is TRBV2 and J is TRBJ2-4, with 7 nucleotides matching TRBD1. V shed 3 bases and J 6 bases; nucleotides not matched to a gene: 2. Germline assignment: CDR1 SNHLY and CDR2 FYNNEI. The CDR3 runs to 13 residues. CDR3 nucleotides: TGTGCCAGCAGTGAGGACAGGCCAAACATTCAGTACTTC. Translated, it gives CASSEDRPNIQYF.

The gene calls are TRBV29-1 and TRBJ1-5; 7 bases are shared with TRBD1. This CDR3 is 13 amino acids long. Germline V CDR1 and CDR2: SQVTM, ANQGSEA. After removal of 4 bases from V and 7 bases from J, the junction contained 7 bases not matched to a gene. The CDR3 region has the DNA TGCAGCGTTGTAACAGGGGTATGGCAGCCCCAGCATTTT. This gives the protein CSVVTGVWQPQHF. Using reference TRBV29-1 and TRBJ1-5 for the parts outside the CDR3, the full variable domain is SAVISQKPSRDICQRGTSLTIQCQVDSQVTMMFWYRQQPGQSLTLIATANQGSEATYESGFVIDKFPISRPNLTFSTLTVSNMSPEDSSIYLCSVVTGVWQPQHFGDGTRLSIL.

The chain combines TRBV28 with TRBJ1-1; 9 nucleotides line up with TRBD1. This CDR3 spans 17 amino acids. Losses at the gene ends were 3 bases for V and 2 bases for J; bases not matched to a gene: 10. Germline V gives CDR1 MDHEN, CDR2 SYDVKM. Here the CDR3 DNA reads TGTGCCAGCAGTTTTGCGGGGACAGGGAACCCCAACACTGAAGCTTTCTTT. This sequence encodes CASSFAGTGNPNTEAFF.

This rearrangement joins TRBV10-3 to TRBJ2-1; 7 bases fit TRBD2. The CDR3 is 18 residues long. After removal of 0 bases from V and 1 base from J, the junction contained 9 bases not matched to a gene. CDR1 is ENHRY, CDR2 SYGVKD, per germline. The CDR3 DNA sequence: TGTGCCATCAGTGAGTCAGGCGGGAGTCTTGGGTCCTACAATGAGCAGTTCTTC. Translating it yields CAISESGGSLGSYNEQFF.

A remark on this clone: The same CDR3 is also encoded by other DNA sequences in this sample. The rearrangement links TRBV18 to TRBJ2-7; 9 bases match TRBD1. The CDR3 covers 15 residues. CDR1 is KGHSH, CDR2 LQKENI, per germline. The junction had 11 bases not matched to a gene; V was cut back by 6 bases and J by 5 bases. This chain's CDR3 is CASSPLGQGSHEQYF. In DNA form, the CDR3 reads TGTGCCAGCTCTCCTCTGGGACAGGGATCCCACGAGCAGTACTTC.

This clone has only a few counts. The genes are TRBV27 and TRBJ2-4; the D gene is possibly TRBD2 (6 bases). The CDR3 is 14 residues long. V lost 2 bases and J 5 bases, leaving 10 bases between the germline ends. Germline values: CDR1 MNHEY, CDR2 SMNVEV (reference sequence). In DNA, the CDR3 is TGTGCCAGCAGTTTAACGGGGGAAGAAAACATTCAGTACTTC. Protein: CASSLTGEENIQYF.

The chain uses TRBV30 and TRBJ1-2, with TRBD1 matching over 7 bases. The V and J ends lost 4 bases and 8 bases, in that order; junction bases with no gene match: 10. Germline lookup yields CDR1 GTSNPN and CDR2 SVGIG (reference sequence). The CDR3 covers 13 residues. CDR3 DNA: TGTGCCTGGAAACGAACAGGGGCAGGCGGCTACACCTTC. This translates into CAWKRTGAGGYTF.

A few counts support this clone. The chain uses TRBV30 and TRBJ2-7; TRBD1 might be the D (6 bases). The CDR3 has 13 amino acids. Deletions cut 2 bases from V and 2 bases from J, with 10 bases between. Germline CDR1 GTSNPN, CDR2 SVGIG (reference sequence). The CDR3 spells CAWSRDTPYEQYF. The DNA of the CDR3 is TGTGCCTGGAGTCGGGACACCCCCTACGAGCAGTACTTC.

V gene TRBV5-1 combines with J gene TRBJ1-4, with TRBD1 matching over 8 bases. This CDR3 region has 15 residues. The V gene's germline CDR1 is SGHRS and CDR2 YFSETQ. Trimming took 3 bases from V and 4 from J; bases not matched to a gene: 5. The CDR3 DNA follows: TGCGCCAGCAGCTCTCAGGGGGCGAGTAATGAAAAACTGTTTTTT. It translates to CASSSQGASNEKLFF.

The chain recombines TRBV14 with TRBJ2-3; D is undetermined. The CDR3 runs 16 residues. The V gene's germline CDR1 is SGHDN and CDR2 FVKESK. Trimming cost V 0 bases and J 7 bases, with 17 bases left between them. The CDR3 DNA reads TGTGCCAGCAGCCAAGATCAGGCCAGATTCGCGTATACGCAGTATTTT. Amino acid sequence: CASSQDQARFAYTQYF.

CDR3 sequence: CAWSARDRAGRGNQPQHF. For the CDR3, the DNA is TGTGCCTGGAGTGCGAGAGACAGGGCAGGGCGGGGCAATCAGCCCCAGCATTTT. This sequence joins TRBV30 and TRBJ1-5; the match to TRBD1 covers 7 bases. The V and J ends lost 1 base and 2 bases, in that order; junction bases with no gene match: 14. The CDR3 consists of 18 residues. CDR1 and CDR2 (germline): GTSNPN, SVGIG (reference sequence).

This clone occurred a few times. The CDR3: CAWGLLETQYF. CDR3 DNA sequence: TGTGCCTGGGGACTCCTAGAGACCCAGTACTTC. V is TRBV30 and J is TRBJ2-5; maybe TRBD2 (5 bases). V was shortened by 5 bases and J by 4 bases, with 8 bases between the two germline ends. The CDR3 has 11 amino acids. CDR1 and CDR2 from the germline V gene are GTSNPN and SVGIG (reference sequence).

This clone came up a few times. V is TRBV18 and J is TRBJ2-7; 7 nucleotides agree with TRBD1. The CDR3 totals 15 residues. Germline CDR1 KGHSH, CDR2 LQKENI. The trim removed 2 bases at V and 4 bases at J, leaving 8 bases unmatched. The CDR3 is CASSPGGTDLYEQYF. In DNA form, the CDR3 reads TGTGCCAGCTCACCAGGTGGGACAGATCTTTACGAGCAGTACTTC.

The rearrangement links TRBV9 to TRBJ2-3; 12 bases match TRBD2. Germline loops: CDR1 SGDLS, CDR2 YYNGEE. CDR3 size: 18 residues. V lost 1 base to trimming and J lost 0 bases; unmatched junction nucleotides: 6. The DNA for the CDR3 is TGTGCCAGCAGCGTAATCGGGCTAGCGGGAGGGAGCACAGATACGCAGTATTTT. Translated: CASSVIGLAGGSTDTQYF.

The chain links TRBV9 to TRBJ2-2; 10 bases fit TRBD1. The V gene end was trimmed by 4 bases and the J gene end by 7 bases; junction bases not matched to a gene: 7. The CDR3 contains 15 residues. CDR1 is SGDLS and CDR2 is YYNGEE in the germline V gene. The CDR3 sequence: CASSKDRGQGGELFF. Here the CDR3 DNA reads TGTGCCAGCAGCAAAGACAGGGGGCAGGGCGGGGAGCTGTTTTTT.

The gene calls are TRBV28 and TRBJ1-2; D is ambiguous. This CDR3 region has 13 residues. Between the trimmed V and J ends, which lost 11 bases and 4 bases, there was a span of 17 bases. Germline assignment: CDR1 MDHEN and CDR2 SYDVKM. In nucleotides, the CDR3 is TGTGCCCTGTTCGGGTCGGGTTCCTATGGCTACACCTTC. As protein: CALFGSGSYGYTF.

This clone turned up a few times. CDR3 bases: TGTGCCATCGGGGACAGGTCTGGGGCCAACGTCCTGACTTTC. Encoded protein: CAIGDRSGANVLTF. The V and J genes are TRBV10-3 and TRBJ2-6; 8 nucleotides align to TRBD1. With V trimmed by 8 bases and J by 1 base, 1 base remained unmatched. CDR3 length equals 14 residues. CDR1 is ENHRY and CDR2 is SYGVKD in the germline V gene.

As concerns this clone: Other DNA sequences in this sample translate to the same CDR3. The chain employs TRBV29-1 and TRBJ2-5; 8 positions agree with TRBD2. The CDR3 extends over 12 amino acids. Germline CDR1 SQVTM, CDR2 ANQGSEA. Trimming cost V 6 bases and J 5 bases; bases outside gene matches: 5. CDR3 sequence: CSVAGAGETQYF. CDR3 DNA sequence: TGCAGCGTAGCGGGAGCCGGTGAGACCCAGTACTTC.

V is TRBV6-5 and J is TRBJ1-1; D perhaps matches TRBD1 (6 bases). The germline CDR1 and CDR2 sequences are MNHEY and SVGAGI. Trimming left V 0 bases short and J 2 bases short, with 10 bases between. The CDR3 is 15 amino acids. Here the CDR3 DNA reads TGTGCCAGCAGTTACTCGGTACAGGGAAACACTGAAGCTTTCTTT. Translating it yields CASSYSVQGNTEAFF.